This note documents a single T cell receptor (beta chain) sequence. Measured with immunoSEQ multiplex PCR; TCRdb has only the in-frame clones, and not every one. Of some 1,600,000 clones listed, around 98% are singletons. The data stem from a study of shared clonotypes between healthy human individuals. Germline V lookup: CDR1 LGHNT, CDR2 FRNRAP. V lost 1 base and J 3 bases, leaving 18 bases between the germline ends. This CDR3 spans 17 amino acids. V and J are TRBV12-5 and TRBJ1-1; a possible D gene is TRBD1 (6 bases). This receptor was identified in a man in his thirties or forties in good health. Sequencing was performed on naive CD4+ T cells sorted from blood. Subset given: CD45RA+ positively selected. The CDR3 nucleotides read TGTGCTAGTGGTTTGGGACGTCAAAGGGGGGTCGACACTGAAGCTTTCTTT. Protein: CASGLGRQRGVDTEAFF.